This T cell receptor (beta chain) was documented in a study of cytomegalovirus exposure and HLA in healthy donors. On the study more broadly: An early data release held some 89 million unique TCRs from HLA-typed donors. The study, taken as a whole, reports: Most TCR sequences were seen very rarely across donors, but some public TCRs occurred in many. Later analysis demonstrated an association between a missense DCLRE1C variant and TCR beta V- and J-gene trimming. Published work reported that the classifier diagnosed cytomegalovirus status with high specificity and sensitivity.

The PCR used 60 Vbeta and 13 Jbeta primers. Produced via immunoSEQ multiplex PCR; TCRdb's table is partial and in-frame only. The repertoire holds fewer than 200,000 clones, with approximately 90% as singletons. On this clone itself: What it binds is not known.

The sample was PBMCs. This TCR was sampled from a boy aged 2 to 10 in good health and CMV-seronegative.

The CDR3 DNA follows: TGTGCCTGGAGAGTGCTGGGCGGGGGGGCAGGCGAGCAGTACTTC. It translates to CAWRVLGGGAGEQYF. The rearrangement joins TRBV30 to TRBJ2-7, with 9 nucleotides matching TRBD2. Germline V gene lookup returns CDR1 GTSNPN and CDR2 SVGIG (reference sequence). This CDR3 spans 15 amino acids. J gave up 6 bases and V 3 bases, and 12 bases lay outside the gene matches.